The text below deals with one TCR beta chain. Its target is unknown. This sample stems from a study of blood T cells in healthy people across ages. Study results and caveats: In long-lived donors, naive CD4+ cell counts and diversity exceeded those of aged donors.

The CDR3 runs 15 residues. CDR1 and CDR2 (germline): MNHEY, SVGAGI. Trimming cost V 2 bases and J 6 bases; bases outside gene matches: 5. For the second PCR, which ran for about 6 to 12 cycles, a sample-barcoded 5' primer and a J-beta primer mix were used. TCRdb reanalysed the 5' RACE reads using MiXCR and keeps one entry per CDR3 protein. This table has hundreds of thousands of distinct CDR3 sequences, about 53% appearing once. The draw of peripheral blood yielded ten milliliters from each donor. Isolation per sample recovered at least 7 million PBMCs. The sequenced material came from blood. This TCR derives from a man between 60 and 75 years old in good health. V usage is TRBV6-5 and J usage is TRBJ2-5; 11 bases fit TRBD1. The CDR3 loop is CASSYLGQGGQTQYF. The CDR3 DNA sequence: TGTGCCAGCAGTTACCTGGGACAGGGGGGACAGACCCAGTACTTC.